A single sample gave rise to the 17 T cell receptor beta chains below, sequenced in a study of blood T cell repertoires in COVID-19. The protocol was immunoSEQ multiplex PCR, while the TCRdb copy is restricted to in-frame clones and leaves out a portion. The data show hundreds of thousands of clones, with 80% to 90% seen just once and roughly 1.4% held by the top ten. The sequenced material came from peripheral blood. The receptors shown here come from a woman in her thirties with active or convalescent COVID-19.

This clone was seen just once. The chain employs TRBV4-2 and TRBJ1-4; weak D call: TRBD1 (6 bases). V lost 0 bases and J 3 bases, leaving 8 bases between the germline ends. CDR1 is LGHNA, CDR2 YNFKEQ, per germline. The CDR3 covers 15 residues. The CDR3 region has the DNA TGTGCCAGCAGCCAAGATTGGGGGCCTAATGAAAAACTGTTTTTT. It is translated as CASSQDWGPNEKLFF.

The chain links TRBV11-2 to TRBJ1-5; 7 nucleotides align to TRBD1. Germline V lookup: CDR1 SGHAT, CDR2 FQNNGV. This CDR3 region has 16 residues. V shed 1 base, J shed 4 bases, and the junction held 7 bases outside the gene matches. In DNA form, the CDR3 reads TGTGCCAGCAGCTTAGGCCGGGACAGCATTAATCAGCCCCAGCATTTT. It encodes CASSLGRDSINQPQHF.

The V gene is TRBV15, the J gene TRBJ2-1; unclear D gene. The CDR3 has 17 amino acids. Trimming shortened V by 6 bases and J by 8 bases, and 26 bases separated the two germline ends. Germline V gene lookup returns CDR1 LNHNV and CDR2 YYDKDF (reference sequence). CDR3 sequence: CATSGRVKTTRLDEQFF. CDR3 DNA sequence: TGTGCCACCAGTGGTCGGGTGAAAACTACCCGTTTGGATGAGCAGTTCTTC.

This chain links TRBV3-1 (or the pseudogene TRBV3-2) with TRBJ2-2; D is ambiguous. Germline V gene sequence: CDR1 LGHDT, CDR2 YNNKEL (reference sequence). The CDR3 is 13 residues long. The V end lost 4 bases, the J end lost 1 base, and 4 bases lay between the germline ends. The CDR3 nucleotides read TGTGCCAGCAGCCCCCTGAACACCGGGGAGCTGTTTTTT. Its translation is CASSPLNTGELFF.

V and J are TRBV20-1 and TRBJ2-1; TRBD2 matches 10 bases. The CDR3 runs to 16 residues. Germline CDR1 DFQATT, CDR2 SNEGSKA (reference sequence). Trimming at V came to 3 bases and at J to 2 bases, leaving 7 bases not matched to a gene. This chain's CDR3 is CSASPSGRKTYNEQFF. CDR3 in DNA: TGCAGTGCTAGTCCTAGCGGGAGAAAGACCTACAATGAGCAGTTCTTC.

The chain joins TRBV29-1 to TRBJ2-1; TRBD2 matches at 8 bases. Germline V gives CDR1 SQVTM, CDR2 ANQGSEA. The trim removed 8 bases at V and 8 bases at J, leaving 14 bases unmatched. CDR3 length equals 14 residues. The CDR3 nucleotides are TGCAGCTCCTCCTATGGGACTAGTCTCGATGAGCAGTTCTTC. It codes for CSSSYGTSLDEQFF.

CDR3 bases: TGTGCCAGCAGCGTAGAGGGGGTAACTGAAGCTTTCTTT. Protein: CASSVEGVTEAFF. The chain combines TRBV9 with TRBJ1-1, with D maybe TRBD1 (6 bases). V lost 0 bases and J 5 bases, leaving 8 bases between the germline ends. There are 13 residues in the CDR3. CDR1 SGDLS and CDR2 YYNGEE come from the germline V gene.

The CDR3 here is CSFCLAGYNEQFF. The DNA for the CDR3 is TGCAGCTTCTGTCTAGCGGGCTACAATGAGCAGTTCTTC. The chain is built from TRBV29-1 and TRBJ2-1; 8 bases agree with TRBD2. CDR3 size: 13 residues. The trim removed 8 bases at V and 3 bases at J, leaving 6 bases unmatched. In germline, CDR1 is SQVTM, CDR2 ANQGSEA.

The chain employs TRBV2 and TRBJ1-6; weak D call: TRBD1 (5 bases). The CDR3 spans 13 residues. Germline CDR1 and CDR2: SNHLY and FYNNEI. The V end was cut by 10 bases, the J end by 11 bases, with 18 bases between. CDR3 protein: CATRTSVGAPLHF. The CDR3 bases are TGTGCCACCCGGACATCAGTCGGCGCACCCCTCCACTTT.

A word on this clone: Other DNA sequences within the sample encode an identical CDR3. The chain's CDR3 is CASSIVQGTNYEQYF. CDR3 nucleotide sequence: TGTGCCAGTAGTATAGTCCAAGGGACAAACTACGAGCAGTACTTC. V gene TRBV19 combines with J gene TRBJ2-7; D is possibly TRBD1 (6 bases). The CDR3 length is 15 residues. Germline values: CDR1 LNHDA, CDR2 SQIVND (reference sequence). V was pared by 1 base and J by 3 bases, with 13 bases between.

The chain uses TRBV5-1 and TRBJ2-7; 9 bases agree with TRBD1. Per germline, CDR1 SGHRS and CDR2 YFSETQ. J gave up 2 bases and V 3 bases, and 6 bases lay outside the gene matches. The CDR3 has 15 amino acids. This CDR3 reads CASSSQTGGTYEQYF. The CDR3, as DNA: TGCGCCAGCAGCTCCCAGACAGGGGGAACCTACGAGCAGTACTTC.

Remarks on this clone: This CDR3 is also generated by other DNA sequences in the sample. This rearrangement joins TRBV27 to TRBJ1-1; D uncertain. CDR3 size: 14 residues. With 0 bases removed from V and 1 base from J, the gap between germline ends came to 6 bases. In germline, CDR1 is MNHEY, CDR2 SMNVEV (reference sequence). The DNA of the CDR3 is TGTGCCAGCAGTTTATCTGGCGGGAACACTGAAGCTTTCTTT. Protein sequence: CASSLSGGNTEAFF.

The chain joins TRBV19 to TRBJ1-4; TRBD1 might be the D (6 bases). Germline CDR1 and CDR2: LNHDA and SQIVND (reference sequence). The CDR3 runs to 16 residues. Trimming pared 6 bases from V and 1 base from J, leaving 15 bases between. CDR3 amino acids: CASRTGTAGTNEKLFF. In nucleotides, the CDR3 is TGTGCCAGTAGAACAGGGACCGCTGGAACTAATGAAAAACTGTTTTTT.

Only one count was recorded for this clone. The gene calls are TRBV27 and TRBJ2-7; the match to TRBD2 covers 11 bases. CDR3 length: 16 residues. Germline V gene lookup returns CDR1 MNHEY and CDR2 SMNVEV (reference sequence). J was trimmed by 1 base and V by 3 bases; bases with no gene match: 5. The CDR3 protein is CASSFLTSGRSYEQYF. DNA of the CDR3: TGTGCCAGCAGTTTCCTTACTAGCGGGAGATCCTACGAGCAGTACTTC.

This clone was seen only a few times. V gene TRBV2 combines with J gene TRBJ1-2, with D unresolved. Trimming removed 4 bases at V and 2 bases at J, with 8 bases between. Per germline, CDR1 SNHLY and CDR2 FYNNEI. The CDR3 sequence is 13 residues long. CDR3 sequence (DNA): TGTGCCAGCAGTGTGGTAGCAAACTATGGCTACACCTTC. It is translated as CASSVVANYGYTF.

The gene calls are TRBV2 and TRBJ1-6; 7 bases fit TRBD1. J lost 8 bases, V lost 2 bases, and 6 bases had no gene match. This CDR3 has 15 residues. Germline V lookup: CDR1 SNHLY, CDR2 FYNNEI. The CDR3 region is CASSETGEGYSPLHF. The CDR3 region has the DNA TGTGCCAGCAGTGAAACAGGGGAAGGGTATTCACCCCTCCACTTT.

The chain employs TRBV15 and TRBJ1-5; the D gene is possibly TRBD1 (5 bases). V shed 5 bases and J shed 3 bases, with 14 bases lying between them. From germline, CDR1 is LNHNV and CDR2 YYDKDF (reference sequence). The CDR3 runs to 15 residues. The CDR3 sequence: CATSSVWGSNQPQHF. The CDR3 DNA sequence: TGTGCCACCAGCTCGGTGTGGGGCTCCAATCAGCCCCAGCATTTT.